The 5 T cell receptor beta chains below were found in one sample sequenced in a study of blood T cells in healthy people across ages. Primed by a sample-barcoded 5' primer and a J-beta primer mix, a second PCR proceeded for roughly 6 to 12 cycles. TCRdb processed the 5' RACE reads anew with MiXCR; each CDR3 protein has one entry. The sample has 1,500,000 or so distinct CDR3 sequences, 40% to 45% seen once. Sequenced sample: blood. The receptor set was obtained from a woman aged 18-35 years in good health.

The genes are TRBV3-1 and TRBJ2-5; 12 positions match TRBD2. The J call is doubtful: the DNA matches TRBJ2-7 better. The CDR3 is 16 residues long. Per germline, CDR1 LGHDT and CDR2 YNNKEL (reference sequence). The CDR3 protein is CASSFLAGGDAYEQYF. DNA for the CDR3: TGTGCCAGCAGCTTCCTAGCGGGGGGGGATGCCTACGAGCAGTACTTC.

This clonotype was seen a handful of times. The rearrangement uses TRBV29-1 and TRBJ2-1; D may match TRBD1 or TRBD2 (6 bases each). The DNA end favors TRBJ2-7, so the J call may be wrong. Per the germline V gene, CDR1 is SQVTM and CDR2 is ANQGSEA. The CDR3 extends over 15 amino acids. The CDR3 DNA sequence: TGCAGCGCTCCTTGGGGGGCGAGCTCCTACAATGAGCAGTACTTC. This sequence encodes CSAPWGASSYNEQYF.

Only a few counts were recorded for this clonotype. This chain links TRBV7-2 with TRBJ2-7; TRBD1 agrees at 10 bases. The length of the CDR3 is 15 residues. Germline V CDR1 and CDR2: SGHTA, FQGNSA. Trimming took 3 bases from V and 4 from J; bases not matched to a gene: 6. The CDR3, as DNA: TGTGCCAGCAGCTTGCTATGGACAGGGGGATACGAGCAGTACTTC. It specifies CASSLLWTGGYEQYF.

The genes are TRBV28 and TRBJ1-1; no clear D. Germline values: CDR1 MDHEN, CDR2 SYDVKM. CDR3 length equals 12 residues. Trimming took off 3 bases at V and 7 bases at J, with 9 bases between the two ends. For the CDR3, the DNA is TGTGCCAGCAGTTTTCAGCGGATTGAAGCTTTCTTT. This codes for CASSFQRIEAFF.

The gene calls are TRBV7-2 and TRBJ1-1, with a weak D call TRBD1 (5 bases). V lost 5 bases, J lost 4 bases, and 17 bases lay in between. The germline gives CDR1 SGHTA, CDR2 FQGNSA. The CDR3 extends over 15 amino acids. Here the CDR3 reads CASSPSSPQGTEAFF. CDR3 DNA sequence: TGTGCCAGCAGCCCTAGCTCTCCCCAGGGCACTGAAGCTTTCTTT.